The entry that follows covers one T cell receptor (beta chain) sequence. Its antigen is unidentified. The sample is drawn from a study of T cells in Graves' hyperthyroidism and ophthalmopathy. CDR3 length: 16 residues. V was clipped by 5 bases and J by 4 bases; unmatched bases: 12. Germline loops: CDR1 LNHDA, CDR2 SQIVND (reference sequence). What was amplified from RNA transcripts were TCR beta CDR3 regions. HTBI primers were used for first-round RT-PCR of the TCR CDR3. TCRdb reprocessed the multiplex PCR reads with MiXCR, giving one entry per CDR3 protein. The table records hundreds of thousands of distinct CDR3 sequences, about 20% of them present only once. Study findings and constraints: Researchers found most expanded thyroid clonotypes above 0.001 in blood as well.

Diagnoses were made from clinical symptoms, serum measures (thyroxine and TRAb), thyroid ultrasound and orbital computed tomography. PBMCs were collected from an approximately 10 ml volume of fresh peripheral blood. Specimen: blood. The V and J genes are TRBV19 and TRBJ2-3; 7 nucleotides agree with TRBD2. The receptor was isolated from a middle-aged man with Graves' ophthalmopathy. In DNA form, the CDR3 reads TGTGCCAGTAGTGGGGGTGGACTAGGATTCGCAGATACGCAGTATTTT. Translation: CASSGGGLGFADTQYF.